The 32 T cell receptor beta chains given below trace back to one sample, sequenced in a study of cytomegalovirus exposure and HLA in healthy donors. The PCR used 60 Vbeta and 13 Jbeta primers. The repertoire was sequenced with immunoSEQ multiplex PCR; TCRdb's copy has only in-frame clones and lacks some. The sample yields roughly 180,000 clones, roughly 79% seen once. Sequencing was carried out using PBMCs. The receptors shown here come from a male donor in good health and CMV-seronegative.

The gene calls are TRBV6-5 and TRBJ1-5; 7 bases agree with TRBD1. Germline V gene sequence: CDR1 MNHEY, CDR2 SVGAGI. V was clipped by 6 bases and J by 7 bases; unmatched bases: 9. This CDR3 is built from 14 residues. The CDR3 nucleotides read TGTGCCAGCAGCCTCGACAGGGTAGGGCAGCCCCAGCATTTT. Its protein product is CASSLDRVGQPQHF.

The chain is built from TRBV6-6 and TRBJ1-1; D call uncertain. Trimming cost V 4 bases and J 0 bases, with 9 bases left between them. CDR3 length: 14 amino acids. CDR1 and CDR2 from the germline V gene are MNHNY and SVGAGI (reference sequence). The chain's CDR3 is CASSSGIMNTEAFF. DNA of the CDR3: TGTGCCAGCAGTTCCGGGATCATGAACACTGAAGCTTTCTTT.

V gene TRBV10-3 combines with J gene TRBJ2-3; TRBD2 aligns across 8 bases. CDR3 length: 16 amino acids. Per the germline V gene, CDR1 is ENHRY and CDR2 is SYGVKD. The trim removed 4 bases at V and 1 base at J, leaving 7 bases unmatched. This CDR3 reads CAISGTSGEGTDTQYF. The CDR3 DNA is TGTGCCATCAGTGGCACTAGCGGAGAGGGCACAGATACGCAGTATTTT.

This clone was observed at least ten times. The sample contains more than one DNA sequence encoding this CDR3. This rearrangement joins TRBV27 to TRBJ1-2; 9 bases are shared with TRBD1. Germline loops: CDR1 MNHEY, CDR2 SMNVEV (reference sequence). V shed 0 bases, J shed 5 bases, and the junction held 4 bases outside the gene matches. This CDR3 contains 15 residues. Written as DNA, the CDR3 is TGTGCCAGCAGTTTATCGGGGACAGGGTTATATGGCTACACCTTC. It codes for CASSLSGTGLYGYTF.

This clone has more than one count but fewer than ten. The chain uses TRBV5-3 and TRBJ2-7, with a possible D match to TRBD2 (5 bases). TRBV5-3 is treated as an ORF (open reading frame) with a function not yet certain. This CDR3 is 14 amino acids long. Trimming shortened V by 4 bases and J by 1 base, and 12 bases separated the two germline ends. The CDR3 loop reads CARSQPSGSYEQYF. The CDR3 DNA reads as TGTGCCAGAAGCCAACCCAGCGGTTCCTACGAGCAGTACTTC.

This chain uses TRBV30 with TRBJ2-1; TRBD1 matches 9 bases. The junction had 6 bases not matched to a gene; V was cut back by 3 bases and J by 9 bases. CDR3 size: 13 residues. Per the germline V gene, CDR1 is GTSNPN and CDR2 is SVGIG (reference sequence). The CDR3 DNA follows: TGTGCCTGGAGACAGGGGGCGGTGACTGAGCAGTTCTTC. This gives the protein CAWRQGAVTEQFF. Complete variable domain (other parts from reference TRBV30 and TRBJ2-1): SQTIHQWPATLVQPVGSPLSLECTVEGTSNPNLYWYRQAAGRGLQLLFYSVGIGQISSEVPQNLSASRPQDRQFILSSKKLLLSDSGFYLCAWRQGAVTEQFFGPGTRLTVL.

V is TRBV13 and J is TRBJ1-2; D unresolved. The germline V gene has CDR1 PRHDT and CDR2 FYEKMQ (reference sequence). CDR3 size: 13 residues. Trimming shortened V by 3 bases and J by 1 base, and 6 bases separated the two germline ends. CDR3 region: CASSLQNNYGYTF. DNA of the CDR3: TGTGCCAGCAGCTTGCAGAATAACTATGGCTACACCTTC.

This clone has only one observation. The chain is built from TRBV30 and TRBJ2-7; a possible D gene is TRBD1 (6 bases). From germline, CDR1 is GTSNPN and CDR2 SVGIG (reference sequence). V was pared by 2 bases and J by 3 bases, with 17 bases between. This CDR3 contains 15 residues. This CDR3 is CAWSKWTLGHYEQYF. The CDR3 region has the DNA TGTGCCTGGAGTAAATGGACCCTGGGACACTACGAGCAGTACTTC.

The rearrangement joins TRBV7-9 to TRBJ1-5, with 8 positions matching TRBD1. The CDR3 runs 16 residues. Germline trimming cut 7 bases from V and 6 bases from J; bases unmatched to any gene: 14. Germline lookup yields CDR1 SEHNR and CDR2 FQNEAQ (reference sequence). The CDR3 DNA is TGTGCCAGCACTGCATTATCTCTAACAGGGGGTCAGCCCCAGCATTTT. Protein sequence: CASTALSLTGGQPQHF.

The rearrangement joins TRBV27 to TRBJ2-7; TRBD2 might be the D (6 bases). Per the germline V gene, CDR1 is MNHEY and CDR2 is SMNVEV (reference sequence). The V gene lost 3 bases and the J gene lost 3 bases, with 18 bases spanning the gap. This CDR3 spans 16 amino acids. CDR3 amino acids: CASSLRWGEAFYEQYF. The CDR3 DNA sequence: TGTGCCAGCAGTTTGAGGTGGGGGGAGGCCTTCTACGAGCAGTACTTC.

The V call is TRBV30, the J call TRBJ2-7; 9 bases fit TRBD1. V trimming: 2 bases; J trimming: 4 bases; junction bases outside the gene matches: 12. This CDR3 comprises 16 residues. Germline CDR1 is GTSNPN and CDR2 is SVGIG (reference sequence). In nucleotides, the CDR3 is TGTGCCTGGAGTCCTTCTATACAGGGGGCGAGGTACGAGCAGTACTTC. This translates into CAWSPSIQGARYEQYF.

The genes are TRBV6-1 and TRBJ1-1, with 8 nucleotides matching TRBD1. With V trimmed by 7 bases and J by 5 bases, 6 bases remained unmatched. This CDR3 has 13 residues. Germline CDR1 MNHNS, CDR2 SASEGT. This CDR3 is CASIDRGLTEAFF. In DNA form, the CDR3 reads TGTGCCAGCATTGACAGGGGTTTAACTGAAGCTTTCTTT.

This clone turned up a few times. The chain combines TRBV28 with TRBJ1-2; possibly TRBD1 for D (6 bases). CDR1 is MDHEN, CDR2 SYDVKM, per germline. This CDR3 comprises 13 residues. With 6 bases removed from V and 10 bases from J, the gap between germline ends came to 18 bases. CDR3 amino acids: CASSLRQVSYYTF. CDR3 in DNA: TGTGCCAGCAGCTTACGACAGGTCTCGTACTACACCTTC.

The chain uses TRBV7-3 and TRBJ2-3; weak D call: TRBD2 (6 bases). The V gene lost 5 bases and the J gene lost 8 bases, with 14 bases spanning the gap. Germline-derived CDR1 and CDR2 are SGHTA and FQGTGA. This CDR3 region has 13 residues. The chain's CDR3 is CASSPDSGLTQYF. The CDR3, as DNA: TGTGCCAGCAGCCCCGATAGCGGCCTTACGCAGTATTTT.

This clone has a handful of counts. The gene calls are TRBV6-5 and TRBJ1-5, with 8 bases lining up with TRBD1. The CDR3 extends over 15 amino acids. With V trimmed by 6 bases and J by 7 bases, 11 bases remained unmatched. Germline V gives CDR1 MNHEY, CDR2 SVGAGI. In DNA form, the CDR3 reads TGTGCCAGCAGCCCATTGGCAGGGGGCAGGCAGCCCCAGCATTTT. Translating gives CASSPLAGGRQPQHF.

This clone was detected a few times. The chain is built from TRBV27 and TRBJ1-1; the D gene is possibly TRBD1 (6 bases). The germline V and J ends were trimmed by 0 bases and 5 bases, with 13 bases remaining between them. Germline V lookup: CDR1 MNHEY, CDR2 SMNVEV (reference sequence). CDR3 length: 15 amino acids. The CDR3, as DNA: TGTGCCAGCAGTTTATCGGGTAGGGGGGGGACTGAAGCTTTCTTT. This translates into CASSLSGRGGTEAFF.

The rearrangement uses TRBV7-9 and TRBJ2-4, with D tentatively TRBD1 (6 bases). The CDR3 is 17 residues long. Trimming took off 5 bases at V and 15 bases at J, with 32 bases between the two ends. Germline loops: CDR1 SEHNR, CDR2 FQNEAQ (reference sequence). The CDR3 sequence is CASSQNRDIWSVNIAYF. In DNA form, the CDR3 reads TGTGCCAGCAGCCAGAACAGGGATATCTGGTCCGTAAACATTGCGTACTTC.

A few counts support this clone. The chain uses TRBV28 and TRBJ2-2, with D unresolved. Germline loops: CDR1 MDHEN, CDR2 SYDVKM. The CDR3 length is 14 residues. The V end lost 5 bases, the J end lost 7 bases, and 14 bases lay between the germline ends. The CDR3 sequence is CASSPRWLGGELFF. For the CDR3, the DNA is TGTGCCAGCAGTCCGAGGTGGTTAGGCGGGGAGCTGTTTTTT.

This clone was observed a single time. The rearrangement joins TRBV7-2 to TRBJ1-3, with D tentatively TRBD1 (6 bases). This CDR3 is 13 amino acids long. Germline V gene sequence: CDR1 SGHTA, CDR2 FQGNSA. V lost 4 bases to trimming and J lost 5 bases, with 9 bases between them. The CDR3 bases are TGTGCCAGCAGCTCCGACAGGAGAAACACCATATATTTT. Translating it yields CASSSDRRNTIYF.

The chain recombines TRBV28 with TRBJ2-1, with TRBD2 matching over 16 bases. Germline CDR1 MDHEN, CDR2 SYDVKM. The CDR3 contains 17 residues. The ends lost 6 bases at V and 8 bases at J; junction bases unmatched: 10. This CDR3 is CASRKPGLAGGPDEQFF. For the CDR3, the DNA is TGTGCCAGCAGAAAGCCGGGACTAGCGGGAGGGCCCGATGAGCAGTTCTTC.

The V and J genes are TRBV19 and TRBJ2-1; TRBD2 matches at 14 bases. In germline, CDR1 is LNHDA, CDR2 SQIVND (reference sequence). This CDR3 comprises 17 residues. The V and J ends lost 5 bases and 12 bases, in that order; junction bases with no gene match: 15. This CDR3 reads CASSSGLAGAVACGQFF. The CDR3 bases are TGTGCCAGTAGTTCGGGACTAGCGGGAGCCGTCGCCTGTGGGCAGTTCTTC.

V usage is TRBV6-6 and J usage is TRBJ1-5, with 7 bases lining up with TRBD1. V lost 4 bases and J lost 11; bases outside the gene matches: 11. This CDR3 comprises 14 residues. From germline, CDR1 is MNHNY and CDR2 SVGAGI (reference sequence). CDR3 bases: TGTGCCAGCAGTTCCCGGACAGGTCTGTATTCCCAGCATTTT. This encodes CASSSRTGLYSQHF.

Regarding this clone: The same CDR3 can be traced to other DNA sequences in this sample. The chain carries TRBV15 and TRBJ2-5; 8 nucleotides match TRBD1. The CDR3 is 13 amino acids. The V segment lost 5 bases and the J segment 5 bases; nucleotides outside the gene matches: 4. Germline CDR1 and CDR2: LNHNV and YYDKDF (reference sequence). The CDR3 is CATSDRGRETQYF. The CDR3 DNA is TGTGCCACCAGCGACAGGGGTAGGGAGACCCAGTACTTC.

This chain joins TRBV28 and TRBJ2-3, with 7 bases aligning to TRBD2. This CDR3 spans 22 amino acids. The germline V gene has CDR1 MDHEN and CDR2 SYDVKM. Losses at the gene ends were 1 base for V and 1 base for J; bases not matched to a gene: 23. The DNA for the CDR3 is TGTGCCAGCAGTTTATCCCCCATCCGGACGCTAGCGGCCCAGGGCGGCACAGATACGCAGTATTTT. Translating gives CASSLSPIRTLAAQGGTDTQYF.

This clone occurred a few times. The chain is built from TRBV30 and TRBJ2-3; TRBD1 might be the D (7 bases). V lost 5 bases and J 0 bases, leaving 15 bases between the germline ends. This CDR3 is built from 15 residues. From germline, CDR1 is GTSNPN and CDR2 SVGIG (reference sequence). In DNA, the CDR3 is TGTGCCTGGGATGCGGGACAGCCCAGCACAGATACGCAGTATTTT. Its translation is CAWDAGQPSTDTQYF. The whole variable domain, filled in from reference TRBV30 and TRBJ2-3, reads SQTIHQWPATLVQPVGSPLSLECTVEGTSNPNLYWYRQAAGRGLQLLFYSVGIGQISSEVPQNLSASRPQDRQFILSSKKLLLSDSGFYLCAWDAGQPSTDTQYFGPGTRLTVL.

This chain links TRBV30 with TRBJ1-5; D gene ambiguous. There are 13 residues in the CDR3. CDR1 GTSNPN and CDR2 SVGIG come from the germline V gene (reference sequence). V was trimmed by 0 bases and J by 3 bases, leaving 6 bases between them. As DNA, the CDR3 is TGTGCCTGGAGTGTACTGAACAATCAGCCCCAGCATTTT. Protein: CAWSVLNNQPQHF.

This chain connects TRBV7-3 to TRBJ2-3; D possibly corresponds to TRBD1 (6 bases). Germline V gene data show CDR1 as SGHTA and CDR2 as FQGTGA. CDR3 size: 13 residues. V shed 5 bases and J shed 9 bases, with 15 bases lying between them. This CDR3 reads CASSGYRDKTQYF. Written as DNA, the CDR3 is TGTGCCAGCAGCGGCTACCGGGACAAAACGCAGTATTTT.

The rearrangement links TRBV19 to TRBJ1-4; 8 positions match TRBD1. J lost 7 bases, V lost 6 bases, and 10 bases had no gene match. The CDR3 spans 15 residues. Germline V lookup: CDR1 LNHDA, CDR2 SQIVND (reference sequence). CDR3 nucleotide sequence: TGTGCCAGTAGGGATACGGACAGGGCGGTTGAAAAACTGTTTTTT. Translation: CASRDTDRAVEKLFF.

The chain carries TRBV6-5 and TRBJ1-1; maybe TRBD1 (5 bases). Trimming cost V 5 bases and J 7 bases, with 11 bases left between them. The CDR3 contains 12 residues. In germline, CDR1 is MNHEY, CDR2 SVGAGI. The CDR3, as DNA: TGTGCCAGCAGTAACCAGGGTGGTGAAGCTTTCTTT. Encoded protein: CASSNQGGEAFF.

V is TRBV6-6 and J is TRBJ1-5; weak D call: TRBD1 (5 bases). V lost 6 bases, J lost 0 bases, and 12 bases lay in between. Germline V gene lookup returns CDR1 MNHNY and CDR2 SVGAGI (reference sequence). The CDR3 runs to 15 residues. The CDR3 here is CASSLDSYSNQPQHF. DNA of the CDR3: TGTGCCAGCAGCCTAGACAGTTATAGCAATCAGCCCCAGCATTTT.

The chain employs TRBV14 and TRBJ1-6, with D possibly matching TRBD1 (5 bases). The CDR3 has 16 amino acids. CDR1 SGHDN and CDR2 FVKESK come from the germline V gene. Deletions cut 0 bases from V and 6 bases from J, with 12 bases between. The CDR3 coding sequence is TGTGCCAGCAGCCAAGAAGGGCAGGGATTTAATTCACCCCTCCACTTT. Protein sequence: CASSQEGQGFNSPLHF. Complete variable domain (other parts from reference TRBV14 and TRBJ1-6): EAGVTQFPSHSVIEKGQTVTLRCDPISGHDNLYWYRRVMGKEIKFLLHFVKESKQDESGMPNNRFLAERTGGTYSTLKVQPAELEDSGVYFCASSQEGQGFNSPLHFGNGTRLTVT.

In this sample, this clone turned up once. V usage is TRBV29-1 and J usage is TRBJ2-1, with unresolved D. The V end lost 3 bases, the J end lost 0 bases, and 12 bases lay between the germline ends. The CDR3 spans 15 residues. Germline CDR1 reads SQVTM; CDR2 reads ANQGSEA. The CDR3: CSVEVGESSYNEQFF. CDR3 sequence (DNA): TGCAGCGTTGAGGTTGGAGAGAGCTCCTACAATGAGCAGTTCTTC.